These 2 T cell receptor beta chains came from one sample sequenced in a study of shared clonotypes between healthy human individuals. Terminally differentiated effector memory CD45RA+ cells were excluded from the naive CD8 cells, which were CD45RO-negative and positively selected for CCR7. The protocol was immunoSEQ multiplex PCR, while the TCRdb copy is restricted to in-frame clones and leaves out a portion. The sample carries millions of clones, 85% to 95% recorded once. The sequencing input was naive CD8+ T cells sorted from blood. These TCRs come from a man younger than 30 in good health.

Regarding this clone: Other nucleotide sequences in the sample specify the same CDR3. V gene TRBV4-3 combines with J gene TRBJ2-1; D unresolved. The CDR3 is 16 amino acids. The V gene's germline CDR1 is LGHNA and CDR2 YSLEER. V was cut by 0 bases and J by 0 bases, with 9 bases left in between. The CDR3 sequence is CASSQDRASSYNEQFF. For the CDR3, the DNA is TGCGCCAGCAGCCAAGATCGGGCGAGCTCCTACAATGAGCAGTTCTTC.

The gene calls are TRBV6-5 and TRBJ1-2; D ambiguous. The CDR3 totals 14 residues. Looked up from germline, CDR1 is MNHEY and CDR2 is SVGAGI. Trimming left V 0 bases short and J 8 bases short, with 13 bases between. CDR3 sequence (DNA): TGTGCCAGCAGTTACTCGGAGGGTTGGCAGGGCTACACCTTC. Amino acids: CASSYSEGWQGYTF.